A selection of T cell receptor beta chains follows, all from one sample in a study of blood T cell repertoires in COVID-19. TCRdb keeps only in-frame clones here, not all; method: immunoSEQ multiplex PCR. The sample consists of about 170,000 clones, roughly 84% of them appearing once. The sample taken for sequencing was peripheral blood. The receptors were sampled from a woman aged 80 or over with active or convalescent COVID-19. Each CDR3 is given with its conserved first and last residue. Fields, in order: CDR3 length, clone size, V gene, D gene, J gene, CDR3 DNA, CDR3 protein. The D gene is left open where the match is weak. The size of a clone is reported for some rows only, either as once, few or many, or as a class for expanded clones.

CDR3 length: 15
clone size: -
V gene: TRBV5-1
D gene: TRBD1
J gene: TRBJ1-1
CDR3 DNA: TGCGCCACCACGGGACAGGGCCGATGGGACACTGAAGCTTTCTTT
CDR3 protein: CATTGQGRWDTEAFF

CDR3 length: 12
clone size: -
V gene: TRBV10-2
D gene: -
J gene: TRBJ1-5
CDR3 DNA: TGCGCCAGCAGCGTAAATAATCAGCCCCAGCATTTT
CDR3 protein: CASSVNNQPQHF

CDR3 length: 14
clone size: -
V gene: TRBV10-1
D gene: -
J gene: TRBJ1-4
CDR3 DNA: TGCGCCAGCAGTTCAGGGGCAACTAATGAAAAACTGTTTTTT
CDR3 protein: CASSSGATNEKLFF

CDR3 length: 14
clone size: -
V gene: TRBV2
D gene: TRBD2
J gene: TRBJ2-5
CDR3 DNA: TGTGCCAGCAGTGGGACTAGCGCAGGAGAGACCCAGTACTTC
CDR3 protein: CASSGTSAGETQYF

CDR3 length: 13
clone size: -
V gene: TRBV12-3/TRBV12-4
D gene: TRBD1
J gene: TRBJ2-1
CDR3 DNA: TGTGCCAGCGAGGGGGCTAACTACAATGAGCAGTTCTTC
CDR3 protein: CASEGANYNEQFF

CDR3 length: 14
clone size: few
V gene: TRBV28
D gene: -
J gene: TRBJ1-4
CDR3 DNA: TGTGCCAGCAGTTTAATCCAGTCCCATGAAAAACTGTTTTTT
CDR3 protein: CASSLIQSHEKLFF

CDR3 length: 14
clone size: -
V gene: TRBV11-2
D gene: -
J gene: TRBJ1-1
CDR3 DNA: TGTGCCAGCAGCTTCTTATCTGTTTCCGCTGAAGCTTTCTTT
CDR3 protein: CASSFLSVSAEAFF

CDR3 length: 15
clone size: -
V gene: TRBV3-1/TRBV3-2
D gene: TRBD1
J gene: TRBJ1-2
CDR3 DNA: TGTGCCAGCAGCCAAGCGGCAGGGGGGACCTATGGCTACACCTTC
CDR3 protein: CASSQAAGGTYGYTF

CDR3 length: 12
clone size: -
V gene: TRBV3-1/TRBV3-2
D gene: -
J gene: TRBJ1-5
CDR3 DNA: TGTGCCAGCAGCCGCGGTGAGCAGCCCCAGCATTTT
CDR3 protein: CASSRGEQPQHF

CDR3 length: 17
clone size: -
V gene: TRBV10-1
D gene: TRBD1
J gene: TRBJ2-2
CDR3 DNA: TGCGCCAGCAGTGATTTTGGGACAGGGGTGAACACCGGGGAGCTGTTTTTT
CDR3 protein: CASSDFGTGVNTGELFF